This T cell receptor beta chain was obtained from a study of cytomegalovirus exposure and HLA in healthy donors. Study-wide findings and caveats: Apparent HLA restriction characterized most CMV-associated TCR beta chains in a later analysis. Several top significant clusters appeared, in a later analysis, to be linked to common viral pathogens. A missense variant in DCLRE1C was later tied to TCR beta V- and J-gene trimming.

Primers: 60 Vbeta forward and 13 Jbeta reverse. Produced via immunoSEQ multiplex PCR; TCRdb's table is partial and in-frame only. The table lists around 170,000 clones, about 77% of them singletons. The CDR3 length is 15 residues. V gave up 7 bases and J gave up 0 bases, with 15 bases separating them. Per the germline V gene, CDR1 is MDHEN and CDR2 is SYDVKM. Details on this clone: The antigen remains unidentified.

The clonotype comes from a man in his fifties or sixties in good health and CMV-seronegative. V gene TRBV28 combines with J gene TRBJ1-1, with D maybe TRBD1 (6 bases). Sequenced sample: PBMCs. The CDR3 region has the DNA TGTGCCAGCACTCTAGAAACAGGGCTGAACACTGAAGCTTTCTTT. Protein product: CASTLETGLNTEAFF.